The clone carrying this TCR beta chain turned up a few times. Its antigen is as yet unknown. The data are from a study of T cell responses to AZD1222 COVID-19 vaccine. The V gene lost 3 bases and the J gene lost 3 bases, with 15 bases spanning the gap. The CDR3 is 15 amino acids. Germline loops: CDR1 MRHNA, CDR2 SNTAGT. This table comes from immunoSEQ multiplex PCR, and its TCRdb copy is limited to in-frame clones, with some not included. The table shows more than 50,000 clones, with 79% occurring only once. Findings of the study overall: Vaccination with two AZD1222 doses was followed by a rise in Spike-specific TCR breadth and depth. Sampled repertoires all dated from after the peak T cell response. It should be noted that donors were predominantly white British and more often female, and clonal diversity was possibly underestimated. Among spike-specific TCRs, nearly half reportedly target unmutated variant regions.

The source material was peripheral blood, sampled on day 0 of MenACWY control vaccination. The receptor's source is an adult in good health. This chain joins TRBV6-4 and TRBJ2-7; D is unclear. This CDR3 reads CASSEGLEGNYEQYF. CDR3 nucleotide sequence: TGTGCCAGCAGTGAAGGGCTAGAAGGCAACTACGAGCAGTACTTC.